Sequencing of this TCR beta chain was carried out in a study of blood T cell repertoires in COVID-19. Study overall: Some COVID-19 samples were acute and others convalescent; all came from the United States, Italy and Spain.

Clones were sequenced by immunoSEQ multiplex PCR, and TCRdb holds only the in-frame ones, with some missing. Seen here are more than 300,000 clones, more than 75% observed once, and the top ten hold 1.2%. Germline V gives CDR1 SEHNR, CDR2 FQNEAQ (reference sequence). Between the trimmed V and J ends, which lost 5 bases and 2 bases, there was a span of 17 bases. The CDR3 runs to 16 residues. The rearrangement links TRBV7-9 to TRBJ2-3, with D perhaps TRBD2 (5 bases). What was sequenced was PBMCs or T cells enriched from blood (not recorded which). The receptor was isolated from a young woman who had recovered from COVID-19. The DNA for the CDR3 is TGTGCCAGCAGCGCACCCCGGGGTGACCTCACAGATACGCAGTATTTT. Translating it yields CASSAPRGDLTDTQYF.